Each of the 3 T cell receptor beta chains below was sequenced from the same sample in a study of T cell responses to AZD1222 COVID-19 vaccine. The protocol was immunoSEQ multiplex PCR, while the TCRdb copy is restricted to in-frame clones and leaves out a portion. This repertoire shows approximately 140,000 clones, 80% to 95% found once; its top ten account for less than 5%. This specimen was peripheral blood, taken 28 days after the second AZD1222 dose. Every receptor here comes from an adult who received the AZD1222 COVID-19 vaccine.

This chain connects TRBV7-9 to TRBJ2-7; either TRBD1 or TRBD2 may fit D (5 bases each). Trimming stripped 2 bases from V and 2 bases from J, with 10 bases between. Germline assignment: CDR1 SEHNR and CDR2 FQNEAQ (reference sequence). The CDR3 length is 14 residues. The CDR3 sequence is CASSLPGATYEQYF. CDR3 in DNA: TGTGCCAGCAGCTTACCCGGGGCCACCTACGAGCAGTACTTC. The variable domain in full, with the rest retrieved from reference TRBV7-9 and TRBJ2-7, is DTGVSQNPRHKITKRGQNVTFRCDPISEHNRLYWYRQTLGQGPEFLTYFQNEAQLEKSRLLSDRFSAERPKGSFSTLEIQRTEQGDSAMYLCASSLPGATYEQYFGPGTRLTVT.

The chain combines TRBV5-1 with TRBJ2-7, with 7 bases that match TRBD1. J was trimmed by 7 bases and V by 4 bases; bases with no gene match: 20. Looked up from germline, CDR1 is SGHRS and CDR2 is YFSETQ. The CDR3 loop spans 17 amino acids. CDR3 amino acids: CASSPAPSTGTGLEQYF. The CDR3 DNA sequence: TGCGCCAGCAGCCCCGCCCCATCGACAGGGACGGGTCTTGAGCAGTACTTC.

The rearrangement links TRBV9 to TRBJ2-1; 8 bases map to TRBD2. This CDR3 contains 14 residues. V was pared by 7 bases and J by 9 bases, with 12 bases of the junction left unmatched. Germline CDR1 reads SGDLS; CDR2 reads YYNGEE. The CDR3 nucleotides are TGTGCCAGCGCCGACCGGGAGGGCCGAGGTGAGCAGTTCTTC. Translation gives CASADREGRGEQFF.